A single sample is the source of the 21 T cell receptor beta chains below, sequenced in a study of T cell changes during pregnancy in multiple sclerosis. This table comes from immunoSEQ multiplex PCR, and its TCRdb copy is limited to in-frame clones, with some not included. The repertoire includes tens of thousands of clones, about 93% of them detected once, and 1.5% to 2% sits in the top ten. This specimen consisted of peripheral blood, obtained after pregnancy. The receptors shown here come from a female donor in good health, enrolled as a control in a pregnancy study.

The chain employs TRBV14 and TRBJ1-1; D is unresolved. The germline V gene encodes CDR1 SGHDN and CDR2 FVKESK. There are 14 residues in the CDR3. With 1 base removed from V and 3 bases from J, the gap between germline ends came to 9 bases. CDR3 in amino acids: CASSQGSRYTEAFF. CDR3 nucleotide sequence: TGTGCCAGCAGCCAAGGGTCCAGATACACTGAAGCTTTCTTT.

This sequence joins TRBV5-5 and TRBJ2-2; no definite D call. This CDR3 is built from 15 residues. With 2 bases removed from V and 0 bases from J, the gap between germline ends came to 8 bases. CDR1 and CDR2 from the germline V gene are SGHKS and YYEKEE (reference sequence). This CDR3 reads CASSLTVANTGELFF. For the CDR3, the DNA is TGTGCCAGCAGCTTAACAGTTGCGAACACCGGGGAGCTGTTTTTT.

This chain links TRBV5-1 with TRBJ2-1; 8 nucleotides line up with TRBD2. This CDR3 spans 19 amino acids. The junction had 18 bases not matched to a gene; V was cut back by 0 bases and J by 7 bases. In germline, CDR1 is SGHRS, CDR2 YFSETQ. CDR3 sequence: CASSLVPAGADGGSNEQFF. In nucleotides, the CDR3 is TGCGCCAGCAGCTTGGTTCCAGCGGGAGCAGACGGGGGTAGTAATGAGCAGTTCTTC.

V is TRBV5-5 and J is TRBJ1-3; 7 bases are a match to TRBD1. CDR3 length equals 17 residues. Germline V CDR1 and CDR2: SGHKS, YYEKEE (reference sequence). V trimming: 3 bases; J trimming: 2 bases; junction bases outside the gene matches: 11. The CDR3: CASSSQSVDRAGNTIYF. CDR3 nucleotide sequence: TGTGCCAGCAGCTCCCAATCCGTTGACAGGGCTGGAAACACCATATATTTT.

The chain has TRBV5-1 and TRBJ2-4; maybe TRBD2 (7 bases). The CDR3 loop spans 17 amino acids. V gave up 4 bases and J gave up 2 bases, with 19 bases separating them. Germline V gene lookup returns CDR1 SGHRS and CDR2 YFSETQ. This CDR3 is CASSPEGGGPSKNIQYF. The CDR3 region has the DNA TGCGCCAGCAGCCCCGAGGGGGGAGGGCCCTCCAAAAACATTCAGTACTTC.

The chain combines TRBV5-1 with TRBJ2-1; 8 bases match TRBD2. The CDR3 totals 15 residues. Germline V gene lookup returns CDR1 SGHRS and CDR2 YFSETQ. Germline trimming cut 4 bases from V and 4 bases from J; bases unmatched to any gene: 7. The CDR3 sequence is CASSHGGLEYNEQFF. In DNA form, the CDR3 reads TGCGCCAGCAGCCATGGGGGACTAGAGTACAATGAGCAGTTCTTC.

This chain joins TRBV29-1 and TRBJ1-2; 11 bases are shared with TRBD1. CDR1 SQVTM and CDR2 ANQGSEA come from the germline V gene. The V segment lost 0 bases and the J segment 3 bases; nucleotides outside the gene matches: 18. The CDR3 spans 20 residues. CDR3 protein: CSVEDLVIGDRGEWDYGYTF. CDR3 nucleotides: TGCAGCGTTGAAGATCTTGTGATAGGGGACAGGGGGGAGTGGGACTATGGCTACACCTTC.

Points on this clone: An end of the junction does not agree with germline; a read error may underlie this. The chain uses TRBV19 and TRBJ2-7; tentative D call: TRBD2 (6 bases). CDR3 length equals 14 residues. CDR1 LNHDA and CDR2 SQIVND come from the germline V gene (reference sequence). The CDR3 loop is CASSMGEGGYEQYF. CDR3 sequence (DNA): TGTGCCAGCAGTATGGGAGAGGGAGGCTACGAGCAGTACTTC.

V is TRBV7-2 and J is TRBJ2-3; a possible D gene is TRBD2 (5 bases). CDR3 length equals 14 residues. V lost 5 bases and J lost 6, with 15 bases in between. Germline values: CDR1 SGHTA, CDR2 FQGNSA. CDR3 coding DNA: TGTGCCAGCAGCCCCGTGGGCCGCGGGGATACGCAGTATTTT. Amino acid sequence: CASSPVGRGDTQYF.

This chain joins TRBV4-1 and TRBJ2-2, with a tentative D call TRBD1 (6 bases). The CDR3 is made up of 13 amino acids. Germline V lookup: CDR1 MGHRA, CDR2 YSYEKL. V lost 4 bases, J lost 6 bases, and 9 bases lay in between. CDR3 sequence reads: CASSREGAGELFF. DNA of the CDR3: TGCGCCAGCAGCCGCGAGGGGGCCGGGGAGCTGTTTTTT.

V usage is TRBV27 and J usage is TRBJ2-3; a weak D match, TRBD1 (6 bases). The V end was cut by 1 base, the J end by 0 bases, with 14 bases between. This CDR3 comprises 17 residues. Germline V gives CDR1 MNHEY, CDR2 SMNVEV (reference sequence). The CDR3, as DNA: TGTGCCAGCAGTTTATTCCCCAAAGGGGGTAGCACAGATACGCAGTATTTT. Protein: CASSLFPKGGSTDTQYF.

The chain links TRBV5-1 to TRBJ2-3; 8 nucleotides align to TRBD1. The CDR3 spans 15 residues. V dropped 2 bases and J dropped 0; count of bases not matched to a gene: 2. Germline lookup yields CDR1 SGHRS and CDR2 YFSETQ. This CDR3 reads CASSFQGASTDTQYF. The CDR3 region has the DNA TGCGCCAGCAGCTTCCAGGGGGCCAGCACAGATACGCAGTATTTT.

The chain couples TRBV9 to TRBJ2-1; 7 bases fit TRBD1. This CDR3 has 14 residues. The germline V gene encodes CDR1 SGDLS and CDR2 YYNGEE. V was clipped by 3 bases and J by 4 bases; unmatched bases: 4. CDR3 coding DNA: TGTGCCAGCAGCGCCCGACAGGGATACAATGAGCAGTTCTTC. Translated: CASSARQGYNEQFF.

The chain joins TRBV5-1 to TRBJ2-1; 7 nucleotides align to TRBD1. The CDR3 has 15 amino acids. J lost 8 bases, V lost 0 bases, and 8 bases had no gene match. Germline values: CDR1 SGHRS, CDR2 YFSETQ. For the CDR3, the DNA is TGCGCCAGCAGCTTGGAGGGGACAGTCTTCGATGAGCAGTTCTTC. This gives the protein CASSLEGTVFDEQFF.

V gene TRBV4-1 combines with J gene TRBJ2-4; 10 bases are shared with TRBD1. Germline CDR1 and CDR2: MGHRA and YSYEKL. The CDR3 has 15 residues. V shed 4 bases, J shed 9 bases, and the junction held 9 bases outside the gene matches. CDR3 amino acids: CASSRDRGLLGIQYF. DNA of the CDR3: TGCGCCAGCAGCCGCGACAGGGGGCTTTTAGGCATTCAGTACTTC.

The chain joins TRBV7-2 to TRBJ2-1; D call uncertain. CDR3 size: 15 residues. CDR1 is SGHTA and CDR2 is FQGNSA in the germline V gene. Trimming removed 5 bases from V and 4 bases from J, with 15 bases in between. Written as DNA, the CDR3 is TGTGCCAGCAGCATAGACCACGGAGAGTACAATGAGCAGTTCTTC. As protein: CASSIDHGEYNEQFF.

The rearrangement joins TRBV27 to TRBJ1-2; TRBD1 is a possible D gene (5 bases). CDR3 length: 13 amino acids. The germline V and J ends were trimmed by 7 bases and 5 bases, with 14 bases remaining between them. Germline CDR1 MNHEY, CDR2 SMNVEV (reference sequence). CDR3 protein: CASTARGGYGYTF. For the CDR3, the DNA is TGTGCCAGCACCGCCCGGGGGGGTTATGGCTACACCTTC.

V gene TRBV19 combines with J gene TRBJ1-2; 7 bases map to TRBD1. This CDR3 is 16 amino acids long. Germline-derived CDR1 and CDR2 are LNHDA and SQIVND (reference sequence). With 2 bases clipped from V and 0 bases from J, the junction kept 6 bases outside the gene matches. The DNA of the CDR3 is TGTGCCAGTAGTATAATTCTGACAGGGACTAACTATGGCTACACCTTC. It specifies CASSIILTGTNYGYTF.

The V gene is TRBV29-1, the J gene TRBJ2-3, with 7 bases aligning to TRBD1. V shed 7 bases and J 3 bases; nucleotides not matched to a gene: 4. Per germline, CDR1 SQVTM and CDR2 ANQGSEA. The CDR3 spans 12 residues. CDR3 DNA: TGCAGCGCTGACAGGGTTACAGATACGCAGTATTTT. Protein sequence: CSADRVTDTQYF.

Remarks on this clone: Compared with germline, one end of the junction differs, possibly owing to a read error. This sample includes further DNA sequences coding for the same CDR3. This chain links TRBV13 with TRBJ2-7, with a weak D call TRBD1 (6 bases). CDR1 and CDR2 (germline): PRHDT, FYEKMQ (reference sequence). The CDR3 has 14 amino acids. CDR3 region: CASSLWDTAYEQYF. The DNA of the CDR3 is TGTGCCAGCAGCTTATGGGACACAGCCTACGAGCAGTACTTT.

The chain joins TRBV28 to TRBJ2-6; maybe TRBD1 (6 bases). The CDR3 is made up of 19 amino acids. Germline V gene sequence: CDR1 MDHEN, CDR2 SYDVKM. V dropped 5 bases and J dropped 4 bases, with 24 bases sitting between them. CDR3: CASSTPRQASGAGANVLTF. The CDR3 DNA follows: TGTGCCAGCAGTACACCTAGACAGGCCTCCGGGGCCGGGGCCAACGTCCTGACTTTC.